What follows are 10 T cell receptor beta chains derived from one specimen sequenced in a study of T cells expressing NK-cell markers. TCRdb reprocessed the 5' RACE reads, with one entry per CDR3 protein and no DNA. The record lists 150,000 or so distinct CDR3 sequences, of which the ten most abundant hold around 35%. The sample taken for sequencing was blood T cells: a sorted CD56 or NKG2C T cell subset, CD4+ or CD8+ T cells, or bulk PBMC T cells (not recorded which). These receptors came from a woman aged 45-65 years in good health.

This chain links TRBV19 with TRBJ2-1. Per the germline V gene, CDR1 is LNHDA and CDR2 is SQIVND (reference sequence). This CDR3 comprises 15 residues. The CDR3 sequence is CASSIGLRSYNEQFF.

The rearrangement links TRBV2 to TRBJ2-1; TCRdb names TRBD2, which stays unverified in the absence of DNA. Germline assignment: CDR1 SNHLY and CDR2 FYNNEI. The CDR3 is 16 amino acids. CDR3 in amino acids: CASLLAGYGSYNEQFF.

This CDR3 reads CASSQEKPEDTQYF. This chain joins TRBV4-1 and TRBJ2-3. From germline, CDR1 is MGHRA and CDR2 YSYEKL. The CDR3 sequence is 14 residues long.

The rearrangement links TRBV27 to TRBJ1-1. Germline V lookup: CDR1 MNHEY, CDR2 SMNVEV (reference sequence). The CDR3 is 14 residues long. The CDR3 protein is CASRETLMNTEAFF.

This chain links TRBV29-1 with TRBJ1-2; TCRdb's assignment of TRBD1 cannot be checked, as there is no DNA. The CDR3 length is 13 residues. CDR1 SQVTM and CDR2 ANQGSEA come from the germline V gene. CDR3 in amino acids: CSVELPGLYGYTF.

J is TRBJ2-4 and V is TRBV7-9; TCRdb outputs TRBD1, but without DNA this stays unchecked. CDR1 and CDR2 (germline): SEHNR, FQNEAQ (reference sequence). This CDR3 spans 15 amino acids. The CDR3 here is CASSLAGGGKNIQYF.

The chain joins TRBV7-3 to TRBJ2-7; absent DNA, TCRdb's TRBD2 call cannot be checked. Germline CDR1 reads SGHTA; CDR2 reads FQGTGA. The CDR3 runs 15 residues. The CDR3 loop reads CASSLTPGLVYEQYF.

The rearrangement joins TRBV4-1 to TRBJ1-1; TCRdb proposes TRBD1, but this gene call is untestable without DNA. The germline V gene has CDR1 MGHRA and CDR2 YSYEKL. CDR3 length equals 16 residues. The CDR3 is CASSLGTGAAYTEAFF.

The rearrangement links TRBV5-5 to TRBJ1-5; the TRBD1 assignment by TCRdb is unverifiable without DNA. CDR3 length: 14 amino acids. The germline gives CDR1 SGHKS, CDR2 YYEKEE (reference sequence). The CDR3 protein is CASSPGDSNQPQHF. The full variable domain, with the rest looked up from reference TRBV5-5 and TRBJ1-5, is DAGVTQSPTHLIKTRGQQVTLRCSPISGHKSVSWYQQVLGQGPQFIFQYYEKEERGRGNFPDRFSARQFPNYSSELNVNALLLGDSALYLCASSPGDSNQPQHFGDGTRLSIL.

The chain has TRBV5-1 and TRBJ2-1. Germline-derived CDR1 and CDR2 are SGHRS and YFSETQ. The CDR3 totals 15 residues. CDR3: CASSLGPSSYNEQFF.